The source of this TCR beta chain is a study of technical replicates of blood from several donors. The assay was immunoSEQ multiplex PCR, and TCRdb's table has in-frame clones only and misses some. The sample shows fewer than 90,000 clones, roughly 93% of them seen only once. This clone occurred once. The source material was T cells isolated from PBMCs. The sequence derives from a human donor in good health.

The CDR3 sequence is CASSPSGVSGNTIYF. The CDR3 coding sequence is TGCGCCAGCAGCCCCTCCGGGGTCTCTGGAAACACCATATATTTT. The rearrangement links TRBV5-1 to TRBJ1-3; D unresolved. V gave up 4 bases and J gave up 0 bases, with 11 bases separating them. Germline V gene lookup returns CDR1 SGHRS and CDR2 YFSETQ. The CDR3 extends over 15 amino acids.